This T cell receptor beta chain is drawn from a study of graft-versus-host responses after intestinal transplantation. As for the study in general: Anti-thymocyte globulin induction preceded three to four years of tacrolimus and steroid maintenance in all recipients. Study-wide results and caveats: Recipient-marrow GvH clones were detected, some having first appeared in ileum or blood. Allograft clonal ratios (graft-versus-host to host-versus-graft) were high in patients who had graft-donor T cell macrochimerism.

The method was immunoSEQ multiplex PCR; TCRdb's version includes in-frame clones alone and lacks a portion of them. The repertoire holds more than 80,000 clones, with less than 90% as singletons. The CDR3 is made up of 14 amino acids. The V end was cut by 4 bases, the J end by 6 bases, with 16 bases between. Germline V CDR1 and CDR2: SGHNT, YYREEE (reference sequence). Concerning this clone: Its cognate antigen is unknown.

This chain connects TRBV5-4 to TRBJ1-1, with a possible D match to TRBD1 (6 bases). The clonotype originates from a human donor who was the organ donor for an intestinal transplant. The specimen was unstimulated CD4+ T cells sorted from spleen or lymph node cells, collected before transplant. CDR3 in amino acids: CASSPPLQGSEAFF. CDR3 in DNA: TGTGCCAGCAGCCCCCCCCTACAGGGTTCTGAAGCTTTCTTT.